Listed here are 15 T cell receptor beta chains from one sample, sequenced in a study of PD-L1 blockade in urothelial cancer. Time point meaning: peripheral blood 6 weeks after treatment start. This table comes from immunoSEQ multiplex PCR, and its TCRdb copy is limited to in-frame clones, with some not included. The repertoire holds under 85,000 clones, roughly 90% seen once, with roughly 0.87% in the top ten. Sequences were derived from PBMCs, sampled around atezolizumab (anti-PD-L1) treatment. The receptor set was obtained from a woman at least 80 years old with urothelial cancer.

This clone occurred a few times. This chain connects TRBV7-3 to TRBJ2-7; TRBD1 matches at 7 bases. The ends lost 6 bases at V and 6 bases at J; junction bases unmatched: 8. The CDR3 sequence is 13 residues long. The V gene's germline CDR1 is SGHTA and CDR2 FQGTGA. The CDR3, as DNA: TGTGCCAGCAGTCGGGACAGTCGAGGCGAGCAGTACTTC. Translation gives CASSRDSRGEQYF.

This clone was found once. The chain carries TRBV30 and TRBJ2-7; D not certain. V lost 3 bases, J lost 0 bases, and 12 bases lay in between. CDR3 size: 14 residues. Germline CDR1 reads GTSNPN; CDR2 reads SVGIG (reference sequence). In DNA form, the CDR3 reads TGTGCCTGGAGCACCGAGCTATTCTCCTACGAGCAGTACTTC. This translates into CAWSTELFSYEQYF.

For the CDR3, the DNA is TGTGCCAGTAGTATTCAGGATTCCTACGAGCAGTACTTC. Translation gives CASSIQDSYEQYF. This sequence joins TRBV19 and TRBJ2-7; no clear D gene. Trimming took off 3 bases at V and 1 base at J, with 7 bases between the two ends. Germline V gives CDR1 LNHDA, CDR2 SQIVND (reference sequence). The CDR3 runs 13 residues. Full variable domain (outside the CDR3, taken from reference TRBV19 and TRBJ2-7): DGGITQSPKYLFRKEGQNVTLSCEQNLNHDAMYWYRQDPGQGLRLIYYSQIVNDFQKGDIAEGYSVSREKKESFPLTVTSAQKNPTAFYLCASSIQDSYEQYFGPGTRLTVT.

The chain combines TRBV13 with TRBJ2-3; 9 bases fit TRBD2. Germline V gene sequence: CDR1 PRHDT, CDR2 FYEKMQ (reference sequence). This CDR3 is 16 amino acids long. The ends lost 2 bases at V and 3 bases at J; junction bases unmatched: 6. The DNA for the CDR3 is TGTGCCAGCAGCTTAATTTCTAGCGGGGAAACAGATACGCAGTATTTT. It encodes CASSLISSGETDTQYF.

This clone was seen only once. The chain joins TRBV5-1 to TRBJ2-1, with 9 nucleotides matching TRBD1. The ends lost 1 base at V and 8 bases at J; junction bases unmatched: 7. Per the germline V gene, CDR1 is SGHRS and CDR2 is YFSETQ. The CDR3 is made up of 15 amino acids. The chain's CDR3 is CASSLTGGYGDEQFF. The CDR3 region has the DNA TGCGCCAGCAGCTTGACAGGGGGCTATGGTGATGAGCAGTTCTTC.

V is TRBV30 and J is TRBJ2-7, with 9 bases fitting TRBD2. From germline, CDR1 is GTSNPN and CDR2 SVGIG (reference sequence). Trimming cost V 5 bases and J 4 bases; bases outside gene matches: 9. The CDR3 is 14 amino acids. The CDR3 reads CAWGNGAGGYEQYF. CDR3 DNA: TGTGCCTGGGGTAATGGGGCGGGAGGGTACGAGCAGTACTTC.

The chain carries TRBV7-9 and TRBJ2-2; 7 bases map to TRBD1. J was trimmed by 3 bases and V by 1 base; bases with no gene match: 2. Per germline, CDR1 SEHNR and CDR2 FQNEAQ (reference sequence). The CDR3 is 15 amino acids. In DNA form, the CDR3 reads TGTGCCAGCAGCTTAGGGACAGGACACACCGGGGAGCTGTTTTTT. Its translation: CASSLGTGHTGELFF. The whole variable domain, filled in from reference TRBV7-9 and TRBJ2-2, reads DTGVSQNPRHKITKRGQNVTFRCDPISEHNRLYWYRQTLGQGPEFLTYFQNEAQLEKSRLLSDRFSAERPKGSFSTLEIQRTEQGDSAMYLCASSLGTGHTGELFFGEGSRLTVL.

This clone came up once. The rearrangement joins TRBV29-1 to TRBJ2-2; no definite D call. With 4 bases removed from V and 0 bases from J, the gap between germline ends came to 6 bases. The germline gives CDR1 SQVTM, CDR2 ANQGSEA. The CDR3 length is 13 residues. CDR3 in amino acids: CSVGLTNTGELFF. The CDR3 region has the DNA TGCAGCGTTGGGCTCACGAACACCGGGGAGCTGTTTTTT.

The chain has TRBV2 and TRBJ2-5; TRBD2 might be the D (6 bases). This CDR3 has 15 amino acids. Germline CDR1 SNHLY, CDR2 FYNNEI. Trimming removed 5 bases from V and 1 base from J, with 14 bases in between. DNA for the CDR3: TGTGCCAGCAGTAAAGAGGGAGGCCCCCAAGAGACCCAGTACTTC. It translates to CASSKEGGPQETQYF.

CDR3 sequence: CASGNRGDTEAFF. DNA of the CDR3: TGTGCCAGCGGAAACAGGGGCGACACTGAAGCTTTCTTT. The V call is TRBV27, the J call TRBJ1-1; 7 nucleotides align to TRBD1. With V trimmed by 8 bases and J by 3 bases, 6 bases remained unmatched. CDR3 length equals 13 residues. Germline-derived CDR1 and CDR2 are MNHEY and SMNVEV (reference sequence).

The genes are TRBV5-4 and TRBJ2-7; 7 bases are shared with TRBD2. The germline CDR1 and CDR2 sequences are SGHNT and YYREEE (reference sequence). The junction had 7 bases not matched to a gene; V was cut back by 4 bases and J by 6 bases. CDR3 size: 13 residues. The DNA of the CDR3 is TGTGCCAGCAGCCGGGGAGGGTTGGGCGAGCAGTACTTC. Translating gives CASSRGGLGEQYF.

The gene calls are TRBV27 and TRBJ2-1, with 11 positions matching TRBD2. Germline CDR1 reads MNHEY; CDR2 reads SMNVEV (reference sequence). The CDR3 runs 16 residues. J gave up 0 bases and V 7 bases, and 5 bases lay outside the gene matches. CDR3: CASTTSGSFSYNEQFF. In DNA, the CDR3 is TGTGCCAGCACTACTAGCGGGAGCTTCTCCTACAATGAGCAGTTCTTC.

The V gene is TRBV6-5, the J gene TRBJ1-1; TRBD1 matches at 8 bases. This CDR3 spans 13 amino acids. CDR1 is MNHEY, CDR2 SVGAGI, per germline. With V trimmed by 6 bases and J by 4 bases, 4 bases remained unmatched. CDR3 protein: CASRPQGATEAFF. CDR3 sequence (DNA): TGTGCCAGCAGACCGCAGGGGGCCACTGAAGCTTTCTTT.

The chain combines TRBV9 with TRBJ2-5, with 8 bases fitting TRBD2. V lost 0 bases and J lost 2; bases outside the gene matches: 9. The CDR3 runs to 17 residues. Germline CDR1 SGDLS, CDR2 YYNGEE. The CDR3 DNA reads as TGTGCCAGCAGCGTAGAGGACGGGAGGGGAATTCAAGAGACCCAGTACTTC. This translates into CASSVEDGRGIQETQYF.

V is TRBV5-6 and J is TRBJ2-3, with 8 nucleotides matching TRBD2. V lost 5 bases and J lost 1; bases outside the gene matches: 9. The CDR3 totals 16 residues. CDR1 is SGHDT and CDR2 is YYEEEE in the germline V gene. The CDR3 region is CASSYQTSARTDTQYF. CDR3 nucleotide sequence: TGTGCCAGCAGTTATCAGACTAGCGCACGCACAGATACGCAGTATTTT.